The 6 T cell receptor beta chains in this list originate from one sample, sequenced in a study of blood T cell repertoires in COVID-19. Profiling relied on immunoSEQ multiplex PCR, and the TCRdb table lists in-frame clones only, not all of them. The repertoire holds about 140,000 clones, with more than 75% as singletons. Sequenced sample: peripheral blood. These receptors were collected from a woman aged 50 to 60 with acute or convalescent COVID-19.

This chain connects TRBV5-1 to TRBJ1-5; TRBD1 matches 7 bases. The length of the CDR3 is 15 residues. V gave up 3 bases and J gave up 6 bases; unmatched junction bases: 9. CDR1 is SGHRS, CDR2 YFSETQ, per germline. CDR3 nucleotide sequence: TGCGCCAGCAGCTCCACTACAGGGGTCGGTCAGCCCCAGCATTTT. Translation: CASSSTTGVGQPQHF.

The J gene is TRBJ2-1, the V gene TRBV30, with a possible D match to TRBD2 (5 bases). Germline CDR1 and CDR2: GTSNPN and SVGIG (reference sequence). Trimming removed 1 base at V and 7 bases at J, with 5 bases between. This CDR3 spans 11 amino acids. The CDR3 here is CAWSERNEQFF. The CDR3 nucleotides read TGTGCCTGGAGTGAGCGGAATGAGCAGTTCTTC.

As DNA, the CDR3 is TGTGCCAGTACCGGGGAAACGGACCTCTATGGCTACACCTTC. Translation gives CASTGETDLYGYTF. The chain employs TRBV2 and TRBJ1-2; no reliable D call. The germline V gene has CDR1 SNHLY and CDR2 FYNNEI. Trimming took off 9 bases at V and 4 bases at J, with 18 bases between the two ends. The CDR3 covers 14 residues.

V gene TRBV7-8 combines with J gene TRBJ1-1; 7 bases agree with TRBD1. With 3 bases clipped from V and 9 bases from J, the junction kept 13 bases outside the gene matches. Germline CDR1 and CDR2: SGHVS and FQNEAQ. This CDR3 contains 15 residues. CDR3 amino acids: CASSLTGQPRTKAFF. DNA of the CDR3: TGTGCCAGCAGCTTGACAGGGCAGCCTCGTACCAAAGCTTTCTTT.

This clone has a handful of counts. CDR3 sequence reads: CASRLKIFRRLNQPQHF. The CDR3 nucleotides are TGTGCCAGCAGACTCAAGATTTTCCGGAGACTTAATCAGCCCCAGCATTTT. V usage is TRBV3-1 (or the pseudogene TRBV3-2) and J usage is TRBJ1-5; D remains unclear. Germline CDR1 reads LGHDT; CDR2 reads YNNKEL (reference sequence). Trimming cost V 6 bases and J 4 bases, with 22 bases left between them. CDR3 length: 17 residues.

This clone was seen a handful of times. The chain is built from TRBV3-1 (or the pseudogene TRBV3-2) and TRBJ1-6; D call uncertain. Deletions cut 4 bases from V and 10 bases from J, with 11 bases between. This CDR3 spans 13 amino acids. CDR1 is LGHDT, CDR2 YNNKEL, per germline (reference sequence). DNA for the CDR3: TGTGCCAGCAGCCGTAAAGCGGAATCACCCCTCCACTTT. Its translation is CASSRKAESPLHF.